This is a list of T cell receptor beta chains from one sample in a study of blood T cell repertoires in COVID-19. Sequencing used immunoSEQ multiplex PCR; TCRdb keeps in-frame clones, though not all of them. The table lists 200,000 to 300,000 clones, about nine tenths of them singletons, with more than 0.95% in the top ten. Sequencing input: PBMCs or T cells enriched from blood (not recorded which). These receptors were obtained from a woman aged 40 to 50 with acute COVID-19. The CDR3 runs from the conserved cysteine through the conserved F or W.

v_call: TRBV10-1
cdr3_aa: CASSETSGTYNEQFF

v_call: TRBV19
cdr3_aa: CASSIDSGGGQPQHF

v_call: TRBV28
cdr3_aa: CASRSTGGMIPGYTF

v_call: TRBV15
cdr3_aa: CATSREVTGYEQYF

v_call: TRBV4-3
cdr3_aa: CASSQGSAYQETQYF

v_call: TRBV20-1
cdr3_aa: CSAYGTGKAFF

v_call: TRBV29-1
cdr3_aa: CSASNTEAFF

v_call: TRBV13
cdr3_aa: CASSFGVLGTEAFF

v_call: TRBV28
cdr3_aa: CATSGANTGELFF

v_call: TRBV14
cdr3_aa: CASSQFQGFSGNTIYF

v_call: TRBV30
cdr3_aa: CAWSLSGYYNEQFF

v_call: TRBV7-2
cdr3_aa: CASSREGGGVQPQHF

v_call: TRBV2
cdr3_aa: CASRASGLEQFF

v_call: TRBV7-2
cdr3_aa: CASSPRTSGSNEQFF

v_call: TRBV6-5
cdr3_aa: CASRSFRTENYGYTF

v_call: TRBV7-3
cdr3_aa: CASSLAGGDSPLHF

v_call: TRBV10-2
cdr3_aa: CASTDDRAITEAFF

v_call: TRBV7-6
cdr3_aa: CASSLGTSGYQETQYF

v_call: TRBV12-3/TRBV12-4
cdr3_aa: CASSFSIAEAFF

v_call: TRBV6-5
cdr3_aa: CASINEYGYTF

v_call: TRBV28
cdr3_aa: CASSLSPGNQPQHF

v_call: TRBV29-1
cdr3_aa: CSVGIDTGVDEQFF

v_call: TRBV7-9
cdr3_aa: CASSLTGHPRNNEQFF

v_call: TRBV7-8
cdr3_aa: CASSPYWGQGTNEQFF

v_call: TRBV30
cdr3_aa: CAWSGGGEQFF

v_call: TRBV24-1
cdr3_aa: CATSVPGLAGETQYF

v_call: TRBV7-9
cdr3_aa: CASSLGAPSGYGYTF

v_call: TRBV2
cdr3_aa: CASKAALGVGIQYF

v_call: TRBV28
cdr3_aa: CASSGPGGRRGYTF

v_call: TRBV28
cdr3_aa: CASSFAGENSPLHF

v_call: TRBV10-1
cdr3_aa: CASSESGEGEAFF

v_call: TRBV19
cdr3_aa: CASSIVWTGGTGAYEQYF

v_call: TRBV18
cdr3_aa: CASSPYRAGGYTF

v_call: TRBV2
cdr3_aa: CASSSYTGELFF

v_call: TRBV5-5
cdr3_aa: CASSFYRQGGYEQYF

v_call: TRBV19
cdr3_aa: CASSSHEQGLNSPLHF

v_call: TRBV11-3
cdr3_aa: CASSLGQGAETGELFF

v_call: TRBV6-5
cdr3_aa: CASSYSTGTQETQYF

v_call: TRBV9
cdr3_aa: CASSVTASNTEAFF

v_call: TRBV5-4
cdr3_aa: CASSFGLAGGETQYF

v_call: TRBV5-1
cdr3_aa: CASSLGLFSLETQYF

v_call: TRBV9
cdr3_aa: CASSVDLTPTGGYTF

v_call: TRBV27
cdr3_aa: CASSLVVNTEAFF

v_call: TRBV27
cdr3_aa: CASSRDRETEAFF

v_call: TRBV12-5
cdr3_aa: CASGLPMGNSGSGTDTQYF

v_call: TRBV28
cdr3_aa: CASSLAREGTNEQFF

v_call: TRBV14
cdr3_aa: CASSQDIHSGQPQHF

v_call: TRBV30
cdr3_aa: CAWRPPASRGQKQFF

v_call: TRBV3-1/TRBV3-2
cdr3_aa: CASSSFDRNTEAFF

v_call: TRBV28
cdr3_aa: CASSLDGGISSYEQYF

v_call: TRBV19
cdr3_aa: CASKRSSLGGSTDTQYF

v_call: TRBV20-1
cdr3_aa: CSTNRGKGYTF

v_call: TRBV19
cdr3_aa: CASSIPPGLAEPYEQYF

v_call: TRBV6-2/TRBV6-3
cdr3_aa: CASSYWNSGPTDTQYF

v_call: TRBV4-3
cdr3_aa: CASSQDLYGQGPSGANVLTF

v_call: TRBV28
cdr3_aa: CASSLMDRKGSYTF

v_call: TRBV9
cdr3_aa: CASSDGGAVAGDGDEQFF

v_call: TRBV10-1
cdr3_aa: CASSETSGRTGNTIYF

v_call: TRBV29-1
cdr3_aa: CSVDWQMNTEAFF

v_call: TRBV18
cdr3_aa: CASSPLGRGYNEQFF